Here is one T cell receptor (beta chain) with its context. The entry originates in a study of T cell changes during pregnancy in multiple sclerosis. Generated by immunoSEQ multiplex PCR, the TCRdb table keeps only in-frame clones and is missing some. The table includes 40,000 to 60,000 clones, 80% to 95% detected once. The V gene lost 4 bases and the J gene lost 6 bases, with 17 bases spanning the gap. The germline CDR1 and CDR2 sequences are SQVTM and ANQGSEA. The CDR3 is 14 amino acids. The sequence came from a female donor with multiple sclerosis, enrolled in a pregnancy study. The material was CD4+ T cells from peripheral blood mononuclear cells, obtained in the third trimester of pregnancy. The chain is built from TRBV29-1 and TRBJ2-3; D unclear. The CDR3 reads CSVVLSSSTDTQYF. CDR3 DNA sequence: TGCAGCGTTGTTCTGTCTAGTTCGACCGATACGCAGTATTTT.